These 4 T cell receptor beta chains were sequenced from one sample in a study of shared clonotypes between healthy human individuals. Using immunoSEQ multiplex PCR, the repertoire was profiled, and TCRdb retains in-frame clones only, with some absent. The sample has about a million clones, 60% to 80% seen once. Specimen: memory CD4+ T cells from PBMCs. Regarding subset: CD45RA-negative fraction. The receptors shown here come from a man younger than 30 in good health. Some clones in this sample may be carry-over from other donors' samples.

The chain has TRBV10-3 and TRBJ1-2, with TRBD1 matching over 7 bases. From germline, CDR1 is ENHRY and CDR2 SYGVKD. V gave up 3 bases and J gave up 2 bases; unmatched junction bases: 3. This CDR3 is built from 14 residues. The CDR3 DNA follows: TGTGCCATCAGTGACCAGACAGGGAACTATGGCTACACCTTC. It encodes CAISDQTGNYGYTF.

V and J are TRBV7-9 and TRBJ2-1; D not certain. This CDR3 is 16 amino acids long. Germline assignment: CDR1 SEHNR and CDR2 FQNEAQ (reference sequence). V was trimmed by 7 bases and J by 0 bases, leaving 16 bases between them. CDR3 region: CASTPPTGSSYNEQFF. The DNA of the CDR3 is TGTGCCAGCACCCCTCCGACTGGAAGCTCCTACAATGAGCAGTTCTTC.

The rearrangement links TRBV28 to TRBJ1-1, with 8 bases that match TRBD1. Germline-derived CDR1 and CDR2 are MDHEN and SYDVKM. With 1 base clipped from V and 5 bases from J, the junction kept 12 bases outside the gene matches. The CDR3 runs to 17 residues. CDR3 DNA sequence: TGTGCCAGCAGTTTATTAGGGACAGGCAATGGGGGGACTGAAGCTTTCTTT. This encodes CASSLLGTGNGGTEAFF.

J is TRBJ1-2 and V is TRBV5-4; TRBD1 might be the D (6 bases). The CDR3 totals 13 residues. CDR1 is SGHNT, CDR2 YYREEE, per germline (reference sequence). The V end lost 1 base, the J end lost 5 bases, and 9 bases lay between the germline ends. CDR3 amino acids: CASSLTGMYGYTF. The CDR3 bases are TGTGCCAGCAGCTTGACAGGGATGTATGGCTACACCTTC.